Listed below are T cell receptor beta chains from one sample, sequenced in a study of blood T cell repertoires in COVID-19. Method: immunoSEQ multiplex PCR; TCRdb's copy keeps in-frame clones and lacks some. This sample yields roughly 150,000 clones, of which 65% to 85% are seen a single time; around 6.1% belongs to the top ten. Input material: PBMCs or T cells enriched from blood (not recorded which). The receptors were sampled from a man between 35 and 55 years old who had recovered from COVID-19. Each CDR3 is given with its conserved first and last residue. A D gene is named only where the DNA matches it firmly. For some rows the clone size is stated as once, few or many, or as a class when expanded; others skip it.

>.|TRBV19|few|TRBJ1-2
CASSLRMTGAGYTF
TGTGCCAGTAGTCTCCGGATGACAGGTGCTGGCTACACCTTC
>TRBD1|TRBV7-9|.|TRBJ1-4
CASSQTGSREKLFF
TGTGCCAGCAGTCAGACAGGGTCTAGGGAAAAACTGTTTTTT
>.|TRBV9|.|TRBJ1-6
CASSADVQLGLRKNSPLHF
TGTGCCAGCAGCGCAGATGTTCAGTTGGGGCTTCGGAAGAATTCACCCCTCCACTTT
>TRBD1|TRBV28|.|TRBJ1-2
CASSLQGARGYTF
TGTGCCAGCAGCCTACAGGGGGCGAGGGGCTACACCTTC
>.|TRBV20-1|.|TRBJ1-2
CSASLGAARGTGGYTF
TGCAGTGCTAGTCTTGGGGCGGCTCGGGGGACGGGAGGCTACACCTTC
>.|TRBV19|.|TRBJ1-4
CATSRARREKLFF
TGTGCCACCTCGAGGGCACGGCGGGAAAAACTGTTTTTT
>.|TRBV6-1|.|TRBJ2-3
CASSVTQALVQDTQYF
TGTGCCAGCAGTGTTACCCAGGCACTAGTACAAGATACGCAGTATTTT
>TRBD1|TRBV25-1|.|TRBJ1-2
CASLGQVSYGYTF
TGTGCCAGCCTGGGACAGGTCTCCTATGGCTACACCTTC
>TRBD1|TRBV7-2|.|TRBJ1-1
CASSSFSGQPNTEAFF
TGTGCCAGCAGCTCCTTCTCGGGACAGCCCAACACTGAAGCTTTCTTT
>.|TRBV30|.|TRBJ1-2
CAWSAVGSGYTF
TGTGCCTGGAGTGCGGTTGGTTCTGGCTACACCTTC
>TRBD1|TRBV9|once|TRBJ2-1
CASSPRGTDYNEQFF
TGTGCCAGCAGCCCTAGGGGGACAGACTACAATGAGCAGTTCTTC
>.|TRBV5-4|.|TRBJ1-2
CASSLAGGRNYGYTF
TGTGCCAGCAGCTTGGCCGGGGGGCGGAACTATGGCTACACCTTC
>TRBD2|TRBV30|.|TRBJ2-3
CAWSHGAGGQVDTQYF
TGTGCCTGGAGTCACGGGGCGGGGGGGCAAGTAGATACGCAGTATTTT
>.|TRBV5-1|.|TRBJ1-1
CASSLESRGNAEAFF
TGCGCCAGCAGCTTGGAGTCCAGGGGAAACGCTGAAGCTTTCTTT
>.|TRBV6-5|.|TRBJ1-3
CASRLQAGNTIYF
TGTGCCAGCAGACTTCAGGCTGGAAACACCATATATTTT
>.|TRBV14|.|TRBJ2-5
CASSQRGREWETQYF
TGTGCCAGCAGCCAACGCGGACGGGAGTGGGAGACCCAGTACTTC
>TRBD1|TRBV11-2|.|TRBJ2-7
CASRHGQGGLPGEQYF
TGTGCCAGCAGACACGGACAGGGAGGCCTACCGGGGGAGCAGTACTTC
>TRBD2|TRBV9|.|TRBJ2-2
CASSGPPGTSGGARAGELFF
TGTGCCAGCAGCGGACCTCCCGGGACTAGCGGGGGGGCGAGGGCCGGGGAGCTGTTTTTT
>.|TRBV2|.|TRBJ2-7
CASSVTEKEQYF
TGTGCCAGCAGTGTGACAGAAAAAGAGCAGTACTTC
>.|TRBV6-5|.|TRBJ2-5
CASSFGGEETQYF
TGTGCCAGCAGTTTTGGAGGGGAAGAGACCCAGTACTTC
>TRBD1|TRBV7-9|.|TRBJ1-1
CASSSQGAHTEAFF
TGTGCCAGCAGCTCACAGGGGGCGCATACTGAAGCTTTCTTT
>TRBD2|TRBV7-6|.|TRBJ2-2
CASSSPRGLAETNTGELFF
TGTGCCAGCAGCTCCCCGAGGGGACTAGCGGAAACGAACACCGGGGAGCTGTTTTTT
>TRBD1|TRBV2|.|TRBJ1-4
CASRGGRGRATNEKLFF
TGTGCCAGCAGGGGGGGCAGGGGGCGAGCAACTAATGAAAAACTGTTTTTT
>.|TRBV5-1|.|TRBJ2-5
CASSLELTLQETQYF
TGCGCCAGCAGCTTGGAGCTTACCCTCCAAGAGACCCAGTACTTC
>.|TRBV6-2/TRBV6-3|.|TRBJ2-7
CASSSPGHQPSYEQYF
TGTGCCAGCAGTTCCCCGGGACATCAACCATCCTACGAGCAGTACTTC
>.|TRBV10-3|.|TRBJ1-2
CAAGGGRGYGYTF
TGTGCCGCCGGGGGGGGTCGCGGCTATGGCTACACCTTC
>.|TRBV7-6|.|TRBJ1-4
CASSYQDREGGEKLFF
TGTGCCAGCAGCTACCAGGACCGGGAAGGGGGTGAAAAACTGTTTTTT
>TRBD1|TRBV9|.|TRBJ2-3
CASSVETAGGRSTDTQYF
TGTGCCAGCAGCGTAGAGACCGCAGGGGGCCGGAGCACAGATACGCAGTATTTT
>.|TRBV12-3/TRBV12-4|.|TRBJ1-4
CASARTDNEKLFF
TGTGCCAGCGCGAGGACAGATAATGAAAAACTGTTTTTT
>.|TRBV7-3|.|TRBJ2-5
CASSPRGAPQETQYF
TGTGCCAGCAGCCCTCGGGGGGCCCCTCAAGAGACCCAGTACTTC
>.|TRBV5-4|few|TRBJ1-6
CASRYSFLGASSYNSPLHF
TGTGCCAGCAGGTACTCCTTTTTGGGCGCGAGCTCCTATAATTCACCCCTCCACTTT
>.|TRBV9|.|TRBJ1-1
CASSASPGGTEAFF
TGTGCCAGCAGCGCCTCCCCGGGGGGGACTGAAGCTTTCTTT
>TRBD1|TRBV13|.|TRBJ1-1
CASSLGQGGSPEAFF
TGTGCCAGCAGCCTCGGACAGGGGGGCTCTCCGGAAGCTTTCTTT
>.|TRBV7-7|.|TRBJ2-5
CASSLIGGAETQYF
TGTGCCAGCAGCTTAATCGGCGGGGCAGAGACCCAGTACTTC